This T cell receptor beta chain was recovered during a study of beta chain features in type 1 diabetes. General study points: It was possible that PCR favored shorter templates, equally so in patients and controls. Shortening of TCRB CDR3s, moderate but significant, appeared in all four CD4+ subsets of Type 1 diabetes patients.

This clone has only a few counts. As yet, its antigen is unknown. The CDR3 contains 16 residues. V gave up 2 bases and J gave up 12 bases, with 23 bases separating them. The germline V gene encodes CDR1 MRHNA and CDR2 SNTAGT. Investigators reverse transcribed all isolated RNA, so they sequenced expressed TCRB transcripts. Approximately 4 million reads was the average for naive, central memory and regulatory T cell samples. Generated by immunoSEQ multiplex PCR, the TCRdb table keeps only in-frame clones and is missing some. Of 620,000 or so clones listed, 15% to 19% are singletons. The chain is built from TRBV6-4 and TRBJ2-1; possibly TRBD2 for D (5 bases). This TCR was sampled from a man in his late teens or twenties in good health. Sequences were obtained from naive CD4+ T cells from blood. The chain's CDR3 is CASSDQPSGSGNGQFF. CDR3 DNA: TGTGCCAGCAGTGACCAACCGAGCGGAAGCGGAAACGGGCAGTTCTTC.